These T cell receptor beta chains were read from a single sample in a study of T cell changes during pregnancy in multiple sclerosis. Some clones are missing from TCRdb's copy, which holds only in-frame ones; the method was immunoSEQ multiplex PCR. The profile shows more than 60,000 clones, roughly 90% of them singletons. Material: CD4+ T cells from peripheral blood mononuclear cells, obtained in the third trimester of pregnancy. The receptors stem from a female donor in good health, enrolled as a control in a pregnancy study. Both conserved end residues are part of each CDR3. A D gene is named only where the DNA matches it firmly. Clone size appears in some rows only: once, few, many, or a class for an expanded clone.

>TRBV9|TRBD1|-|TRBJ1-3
TGTGCCAGCAGCGTAGGACAGGGAGCAAACACCATATATTTT
CASSVGQGANTIYF
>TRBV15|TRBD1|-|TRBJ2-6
TGTGCCACCAGCAGAGATATGGGGACAGGGGGCTATGGGGCCAACGTCCTGACTTTC
CATSRDMGTGGYGANVLTF
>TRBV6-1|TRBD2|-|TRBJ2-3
TGTGCCAGCAGGCCCAAAAGTGGGAGGGCAGATACGCAGTATTTT
CASRPKSGRADTQYF
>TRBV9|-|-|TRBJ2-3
TGTGCCAGCACCAGACTCGTCGGTCGTACAGATACGCAGTATTTT
CASTRLVGRTDTQYF
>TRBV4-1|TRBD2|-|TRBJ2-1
TGCGCCAGCAGCCTTGGGCTAGCGGGGGGGGATGAGCAGTTCTTC
CASSLGLAGGDEQFF
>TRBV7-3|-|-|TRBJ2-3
TGTGCCAGCAGCCCAACCCCCCCCGTCTCTGGGGGGGCTCTGAATACGCAGTATTTT
CASSPTPPVSGGALNTQYF
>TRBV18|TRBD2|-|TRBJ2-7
TGTGCCAGCTCACCACCAGCGGGGAGGGGCTACGAGCAGTACTTC
CASSPPAGRGYEQYF
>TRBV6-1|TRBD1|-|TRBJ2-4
TGTGCCAGCAGTCAGGGGGTAGAAAACATTCAGTACTTC
CASSQGVENIQYF
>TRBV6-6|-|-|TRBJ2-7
TGTGCCAGCAGTTACTCGAGGGGGGGCGACTACGAGCAGTACTTC
CASSYSRGGDYEQYF
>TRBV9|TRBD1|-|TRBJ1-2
TGTGCCAGCAGCGCGGGACAGGGGGACTATGGCTACACCTTC
CASSAGQGDYGYTF
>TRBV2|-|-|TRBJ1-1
TGTGCCAGCAGTGAGCTCAGAATGAACACTGAAGCTTTCTTT
CASSELRMNTEAFF
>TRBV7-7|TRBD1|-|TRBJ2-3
TGTGCTAGCAGCCGCGGACAGGGGGCCACAGATACGCAGTATTTT
CASSRGQGATDTQYF
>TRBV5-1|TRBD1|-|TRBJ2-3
TGCGCCAGCAGCCCAACAGGGGAAAGGACAGATACGCAGTATTTT
CASSPTGERTDTQYF
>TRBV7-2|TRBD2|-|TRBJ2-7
TGTGCCAGCAGCGGACGCGGGAGGGGGACAACTAGCGAGCAGTACTTC
CASSGRGRGTTSEQYF
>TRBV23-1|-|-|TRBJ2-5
TGCGCCAGCAGTCAATCGTCGGAAGAGACCCAGTACTTC
CASSQSSEETQYF
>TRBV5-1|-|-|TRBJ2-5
TGCGCCAGCAGCAGTGGACAGAGAGGAGAGACCCAGTACTTC
CASSSGQRGETQYF
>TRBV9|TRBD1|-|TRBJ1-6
TGTGCCAGCAGCTCCAACGACAGGGGGACCGGTTCACCCCTCCACTTT
CASSSNDRGTGSPLHF
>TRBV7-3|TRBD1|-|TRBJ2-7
TGTGCCAGCAGCCCAGACGACAGGGACTACGAGCAGTACTTC
CASSPDDRDYEQYF
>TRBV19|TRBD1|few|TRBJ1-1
TGTGCCAGTAGTTTGGACAGGGGTCCTGAAGCTTTCTTT
CASSLDRGPEAFF
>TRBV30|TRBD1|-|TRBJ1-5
TGTGCCTGGAGTCCCCCCTCTTTCGGTACAGGGGACGATCGGCCCCAGCATTTT
CAWSPPSFGTGDDRPQHF
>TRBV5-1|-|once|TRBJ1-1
TGCGCCAGCAGCTTAGGGCGGGGGCTAAGGGCTTTGAACACTGAAGCTTTCTTT
CASSLGRGLRALNTEAFF
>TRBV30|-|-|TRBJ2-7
TGTGCCTGGAGTACCGTCGGGACATCGACCGGCGAGCAGTACTTC
CAWSTVGTSTGEQYF
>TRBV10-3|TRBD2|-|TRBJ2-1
TGTGCCATCAGAGGGACTAGCGGGGGGGAGGAGCAGTTCTTC
CAIRGTSGGEEQFF
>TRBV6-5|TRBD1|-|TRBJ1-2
TGTGCCAGCGGACAGGGCTATGGCTACACCTTC
CASGQGYGYTF
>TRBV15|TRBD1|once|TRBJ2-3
TGTGCCACCAGCAGAGATCGAGGGGGCACTCAGTATTTT
CATSRDRGGTQYF
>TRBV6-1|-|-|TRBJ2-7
TGTGCCAGCAGTGTTACAGATACGAACTACGAGCAGTACTTC
CASSVTDTNYEQYF
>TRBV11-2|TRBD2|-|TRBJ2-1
TGTGCCAGCAGCTTAGTGTCTAGCGGTGCCTACAATGAGCAGTTCTTC
CASSLVSSGAYNEQFF
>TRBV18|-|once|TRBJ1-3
TGTGCCAGCTCACCTTCTGAGACAGTCCTCTCTGGAAACACCATATATTTT
CASSPSETVLSGNTIYF